The 29 T cell receptor beta chains listed next were all sequenced from one sample in a study of T cells in Graves' hyperthyroidism and ophthalmopathy. There were TCR beta CDR3 regions amplified from RNA transcripts. First-round RT-PCR with HTBI primers amplified the TCR CDR3 region. TCRdb redid the calling of the multiplex PCR reads with MiXCR, one entry per CDR3 protein. The data hold more than 550,000 distinct CDR3 sequences, with 15% to 20% observed a single time. The sequenced material came from blood. The receptors here all came from a man aged 50 to 59 with Graves' hyperthyroidism.

This clonotype has just a few counts. This chain links TRBV2 with TRBJ1-2; weak D call: TRBD1 (5 bases). Trimming cost V 0 bases and J 1 base, with 15 bases left between them. CDR1 is SNHLY and CDR2 is FYNNEI in the germline V gene. This CDR3 is built from 17 residues. This CDR3 reads CASSEALRGGGNYGYTF. The CDR3 bases are TGTGCCAGCAGTGAAGCGCTTCGGGGTGGGGGTAACTATGGCTACACCTTC.

This rearrangement joins TRBV5-5 to TRBJ2-7, with D maybe TRBD1 (6 bases). Germline V gene lookup returns CDR1 SGHKS and CDR2 YYEKEE (reference sequence). This CDR3 has 15 amino acids. V shed 4 bases and J shed 1 base, with 15 bases lying between them. CDR3 in amino acids: CASSGVLGQSYEQYF. The CDR3 DNA reads as TGTGCCAGCAGCGGAGTATTAGGACAGTCCTACGAGCAGTACTTC.

This chain uses TRBV20-1 with TRBJ2-1; perhaps TRBD1 as D (5 bases). The CDR3 covers 14 residues. Germline CDR1 and CDR2: DFQATT and SNEGSKA (reference sequence). V shed 1 base and J shed 4 bases, with 11 bases lying between them. The CDR3 nucleotides are TGCAGTGCTAGAGGTACAGGTGGATACAATGAGCAGTTCTTC. As protein: CSARGTGGYNEQFF.

At least ten counts were recorded for this clonotype. This chain uses TRBV11-2 with TRBJ2-7, with D maybe TRBD2 (5 bases). V shed 4 bases and J shed 4 bases, with 14 bases lying between them. Germline CDR1 is SGHAT and CDR2 is FQNNGV. CDR3 length equals 14 residues. In DNA, the CDR3 is TGTGCCAGCAGCTATCTAGCTGAGGCTTACGAGCAGTACTTC. It is translated as CASSYLAEAYEQYF.

The CDR3 DNA is TGCAGTGCTAGCAGAACAGGGGTGAGCACTGAAGCTTTCTTT. Translating it yields CSASRTGVSTEAFF. The rearrangement uses TRBV20-1 and TRBJ1-1, with 7 bases aligning to TRBD1. The V gene end was trimmed by 3 bases and the J gene end by 4 bases; junction bases not matched to a gene: 8. The CDR3 is made up of 14 amino acids. Per the germline V gene, CDR1 is DFQATT and CDR2 is SNEGSKA (reference sequence).

The chain is built from TRBV5-6 and TRBJ1-2; 7 bases match TRBD1. The CDR3 is made up of 15 amino acids. Per the germline V gene, CDR1 is SGHDT and CDR2 is YYEEEE. Losses at the gene ends were 5 bases for V and 5 bases for J; bases not matched to a gene: 12. Here the CDR3 reads CASRRGQASGYGYTF. The CDR3 DNA reads TGTGCCAGCAGGCGAGGACAGGCCTCGGGGTATGGCTACACCTTC.

This clonotype was recorded at least ten times. The chain has TRBV7-2 and TRBJ2-3; no reliable D call. In germline, CDR1 is SGHTA, CDR2 FQGNSA. The CDR3 loop spans 15 amino acids. V was cut by 1 base and J by 4 bases, with 12 bases left in between. The CDR3 is CASSLGGFKSDTQYF. The CDR3 nucleotides read TGTGCCAGCAGCTTAGGTGGTTTTAAGTCAGATACGCAGTATTTT.

V usage is TRBV20-1 and J usage is TRBJ2-1, with 12 bases fitting TRBD2. The CDR3 contains 14 residues. J lost 4 bases, V lost 7 bases, and 5 bases had no gene match. The germline V gene has CDR1 DFQATT and CDR2 SNEGSKA (reference sequence). CDR3 sequence reads: CSVPSGRGYNEQFF. The CDR3 DNA follows: TGCAGTGTTCCTAGCGGGAGGGGTTACAATGAGCAGTTCTTC.

This clonotype has a count of ten or more. The chain uses TRBV29-1 and TRBJ2-1; D might be TRBD2 (7 bases). The CDR3 contains 15 residues. Trimming shortened V by 2 bases and J by 7 bases, and 18 bases separated the two germline ends. Germline assignment: CDR1 SQVTM and CDR2 ANQGSEA. The CDR3 bases are TGCAGCGTTGAACCGTCCGGGGGGCGTTGGAATGAGCAGTTCTTC. This sequence encodes CSVEPSGGRWNEQFF.

This clonotype was observed many times. This chain joins TRBV2 and TRBJ2-5; D is uncertain. V lost 3 bases and J 2 bases, leaving 10 bases between the germline ends. The CDR3 is 14 residues long. Germline V gives CDR1 SNHLY, CDR2 FYNNEI. The CDR3 region is CASSEGRFQETQYF. The CDR3 DNA reads TGTGCCAGCAGTGAGGGCAGGTTTCAAGAGACCCAGTACTTC.

This clonotype was seen repeatedly, ten times or more. The rearrangement links TRBV12-3 or TRBV12-4 to TRBJ1-5; 10 bases are a match to TRBD1. V lost 3 bases and J lost 4; bases outside the gene matches: 9. This CDR3 is 17 amino acids long. CDR3 protein: CASSFDIGQGGNQPQHF. The DNA for the CDR3 is TGTGCCAGCAGTTTTGACATCGGACAGGGGGGTAATCAGCCCCAGCATTTT.

This clonotype came up a few times. J is TRBJ2-5 and V is TRBV19, with 8 nucleotides matching TRBD2. Trimming cost V 6 bases and J 5 bases; bases outside gene matches: 8. Looked up from germline, CDR1 is LNHDA and CDR2 is SQIVND (reference sequence). The CDR3 spans 14 residues. CDR3 residues: CASSPGLGFETQYF. CDR3 nucleotide sequence: TGTGCCAGTAGCCCGGGACTAGGTTTCGAGACCCAGTACTTC.

This clonotype appeared many times. The V gene is TRBV10-3, the J gene TRBJ2-1; D might be TRBD2 (5 bases). The V and J ends lost 3 bases and 3 bases respectively, with 9 bases between them. This CDR3 has 14 residues. The germline gives CDR1 ENHRY, CDR2 SYGVKD. The CDR3 loop is CAISDGENYNEQFF. DNA of the CDR3: TGTGCCATCAGTGACGGGGAAAACTACAATGAGCAGTTCTTC.

In this sample, this clonotype turned up many times. This chain links TRBV19 with TRBJ2-1, with D possibly TRBD2 on 6 matching bases. Germline V CDR1 and CDR2: LNHDA, SQIVND (reference sequence). This CDR3 comprises 13 residues. Between the trimmed V and J ends, which lost 8 bases and 9 bases, there was a span of 17 bases. CDR3 bases: TGTGCCAGTTCCATCAGAGGGAGGAGTGAGCAGTTCTTC. Protein sequence: CASSIRGRSEQFF.

Regarding this clonotype: The junction departs from the called germline gene at one end, perhaps through a read error. The rearrangement uses TRBV20-1 and TRBJ2-7, with 9 bases identical to TRBD1. Germline V gene data show CDR1 as DFQATT and CDR2 as SNEGSKA (reference sequence). This CDR3 has 11 residues. CDR3 bases: TGCAGTGCTCAAGGTGGCGGGACAGGGATTTTC. Residues: CSAQGGGTGIF.

This clonotype was detected many times. The chain combines TRBV12-3 or TRBV12-4 with TRBJ2-1, with no clear D. V lost 5 bases and J lost 1, with 9 bases in between. This CDR3 region has 14 residues. CDR3 in amino acids: CASSLFGSYNEQFF. Here the CDR3 DNA reads TGTGCCAGCAGTCTATTTGGATCCTACAATGAGCAGTTCTTC.

As for this clonotype: An end of the junction differs from the germline gene, which may be a read error. V usage is TRBV7-8 and J usage is TRBJ1-3; D call uncertain. The germline CDR1 and CDR2 sequences are SGHVS and FQNEAQ. The CDR3 loop spans 13 amino acids. The CDR3 sequence is CASTLAPGNTIYF. CDR3 nucleotides: TGTGCCAGCACCTTAGCGCCGGGAAACACCATATATTTT. Variable domain in full (rest from reference TRBV7-8 and TRBJ1-3): GAGVSQSPRYKVAKRGQDVALRCDPISGHVSLFWYQQALGQGPEFLTYFQNEAQLDKSGLPSDRFFAERPEGSVSTLKIQRTQQEDSAVYLCASTLAPGNTIYFGEGSWLTVV.

This clonotype came up a few times. This rearrangement joins TRBV7-9 to TRBJ1-1; a possible D gene is TRBD1 (6 bases). From germline, CDR1 is SEHNR and CDR2 FQNEAQ (reference sequence). This CDR3 is built from 13 residues. Trimming took 5 bases from V and 4 from J, leaving 11 bases between them. The CDR3 protein is CASSHRDGTEAFF. The CDR3 DNA follows: TGTGCCAGCAGCCACAGGGACGGCACTGAAGCTTTCTTT. The variable domain in full, with the rest retrieved from reference TRBV7-9 and TRBJ1-1, is DTGVSQNPRHKITKRGQNVTFRCDPISEHNRLYWYRQTLGQGPEFLTYFQNEAQLEKSRLLSDRFSAERPKGSFSTLEIQRTEQGDSAMYLCASSHRDGTEAFFGQGTRLTVV.

This clonotype was detected a few times. The chain combines TRBV5-1 with TRBJ2-6; no reliable D call. There are 17 residues in the CDR3. V was shortened by 4 bases and J by 0 bases, with 14 bases between the two germline ends. Germline lookup yields CDR1 SGHRS and CDR2 YFSETQ. The CDR3, as DNA: TGCGCCAGCAGCCGCGATGGTGGTGCCTCTGGGGCCAACGTCCTGACTTTC. This gives the protein CASSRDGGASGANVLTF.

The sample holds many counts of this clonotype. V and J are TRBV7-9 and TRBJ1-1; D may be TRBD1 (6 bases). Germline V gene lookup returns CDR1 SEHNR and CDR2 FQNEAQ (reference sequence). The CDR3 length is 15 residues. V gave up 2 bases and J gave up 4 bases, with 14 bases separating them. This CDR3 is CASSLHGRGRTEAFF. DNA of the CDR3: TGTGCCAGCAGCTTACACGGCAGGGGTCGCACTGAAGCTTTCTTT.

The sample holds many counts of this clonotype. The rearrangement links TRBV3-1 to TRBJ1-1, with no clear D. This CDR3 is built from 14 residues. CDR1 is LGHDT, CDR2 YNNKEL, per germline (reference sequence). Trimming left V 3 bases short and J 2 bases short, with 10 bases between. CDR3 DNA sequence: TGTGCCAGCAGCCAGCCGGGAATCAACACTGAAGCTTTCTTT. It translates to CASSQPGINTEAFF.

This clonotype came up a few times. V and J are TRBV9 and TRBJ2-3; a possible D gene is TRBD1 (5 bases). The germline V gene has CDR1 SGDLS and CDR2 YYNGEE. V dropped 3 bases and J dropped 7 bases, with 18 bases sitting between them. CDR3 size: 15 residues. The CDR3 loop reads CASSGPLGALNTQYF. The CDR3 DNA reads TGTGCCAGCAGCGGCCCCCTTGGGGCATTGAATACGCAGTATTTT.

There are many counts of this clonotype. The chain is built from TRBV5-5 and TRBJ2-5; D is unclear. Trimming shortened V by 1 base and J by 5 bases, and 15 bases separated the two germline ends. From germline, CDR1 is SGHKS and CDR2 YYEKEE (reference sequence). CDR3 length equals 15 residues. The CDR3 sequence: CASSLFSLPEETQYF. Written as DNA, the CDR3 is TGTGCCAGCAGCTTGTTCAGTCTCCCCGAGGAGACCCAGTACTTC.

This chain uses TRBV4-3 with TRBJ1-4; possibly TRBD1 for D (5 bases). Germline CDR1 and CDR2: LGHNA and YSLEER. The CDR3 is 16 residues long. V was pared by 0 bases and J by 7 bases, with 15 bases between. The CDR3 DNA reads as TGCGCCAGCAGCCAAGAAGGGTTAAAGGGGTTTGAAAAACTGTTTTTT. Its protein product is CASSQEGLKGFEKLFF.

A few counts support this clonotype. The junction does not match germline at one end; this may be a read error. V usage is TRBV5-1 and J usage is TRBJ1-6; 9 bases match TRBD1. The CDR3 is 18 amino acids. CDR1 and CDR2 from the germline V gene are SGHRS and YFSETQ. The CDR3 loop reads CASSLGTGTLSPNSPLHF. Written as DNA, the CDR3 is TGCGCCAGCAGTTTGGGGACAGGGACTCTATCGCCGAATTCACCCCTCCACTTT.

The genes are TRBV5-4 and TRBJ1-3; TRBD1 matches 7 bases. V trimming: 0 bases; J trimming: 7 bases; junction bases outside the gene matches: 7. The CDR3 is 15 amino acids. Germline loops: CDR1 SGHNT, CDR2 YYREEE (reference sequence). The CDR3 reads CASSLAETGLNTIYF. The CDR3 DNA reads as TGTGCCAGCAGCTTGGCCGAGACAGGGCTCAACACCATATATTTT.

This clonotype has at least ten counts. This chain links TRBV28 with TRBJ1-2; 7 nucleotides match TRBD1. Germline values: CDR1 MDHEN, CDR2 SYDVKM. The J segment lost 4 bases and the V segment lost 0 bases, leaving 2 bases of the junction unmatched. The CDR3 covers 14 residues. CDR3 amino acids: CASSLWDRSYGYTF. The CDR3 DNA reads as TGTGCCAGCAGTTTATGGGACAGGTCCTATGGCTACACCTTC.

The V and J genes are TRBV5-1 and TRBJ2-1; 9 nucleotides match TRBD1. After removal of 0 bases from V and 7 bases from J, the junction contained 8 bases not matched to a gene. Germline CDR1 SGHRS, CDR2 YFSETQ. The CDR3 contains 16 residues. As DNA, the CDR3 is TGCGCCAGCAGCTTGGAGGGGCGCGGGACAGGGAATGAGCAGTTCTTC. Its protein is CASSLEGRGTGNEQFF.

As for this clonotype: A clone one base away is much larger, so this may be a read error. This chain connects TRBV3-1 to TRBJ1-2, with D uncertain. This CDR3 region has 14 residues. The germline CDR1 and CDR2 sequences are LGHDT and YNNKEL (reference sequence). This CDR3 reads CASRQDGSGRGYTF. Here the CDR3 DNA reads TGTGCCAGCCGCCAAGATGGGAGCGGCCGTGGCTACACCTTC.